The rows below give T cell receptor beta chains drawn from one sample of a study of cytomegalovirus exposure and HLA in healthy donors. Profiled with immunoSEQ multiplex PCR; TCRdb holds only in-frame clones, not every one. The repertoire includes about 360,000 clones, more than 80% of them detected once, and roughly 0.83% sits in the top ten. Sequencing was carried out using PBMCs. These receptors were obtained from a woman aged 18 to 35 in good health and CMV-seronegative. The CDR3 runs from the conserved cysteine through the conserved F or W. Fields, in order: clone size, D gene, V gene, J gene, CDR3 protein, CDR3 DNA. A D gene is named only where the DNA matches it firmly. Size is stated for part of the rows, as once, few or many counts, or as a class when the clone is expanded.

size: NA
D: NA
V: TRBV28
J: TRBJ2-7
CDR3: CASSYDWISYEQYF
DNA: TGTGCCAGCAGTTACGACTGGATCTCCTACGAGCAGTACTTC

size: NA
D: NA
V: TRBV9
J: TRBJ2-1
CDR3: CASSVEGVSYNEQFF
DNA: TGTGCCAGCAGCGTAGAGGGGGTCTCCTACAATGAGCAGTTCTTC

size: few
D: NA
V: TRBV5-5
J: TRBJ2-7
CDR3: CASSLLRDRGYEQYF
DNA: TGTGCCAGCAGCCTCTTACGAGACAGAGGCTACGAGCAGTACTTC

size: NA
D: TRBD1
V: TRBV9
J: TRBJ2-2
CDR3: CASSVGTAGELFF
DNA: TGTGCCAGCAGCGTTGGGACAGCCGGGGAGCTGTTTTTT

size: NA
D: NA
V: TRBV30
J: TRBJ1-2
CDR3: CAWSSRFPGQGHYGYTF
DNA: TGTGCCTGGAGTTCTCGATTCCCGGGACAAGGGCACTATGGCTACACCTTC

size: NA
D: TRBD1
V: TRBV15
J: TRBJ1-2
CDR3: CATSRDRGQGNGYTF
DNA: TGTGCCACCAGCAGAGATAGGGGACAGGGAAATGGCTACACCTTC

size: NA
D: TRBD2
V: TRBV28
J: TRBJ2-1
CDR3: CASSVLAGGPSGEQFF
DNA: TGTGCCAGCAGTGTGTTAGCGGGAGGGCCCTCGGGCGAGCAGTTCTTC

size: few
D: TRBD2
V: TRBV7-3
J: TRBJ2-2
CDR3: CASSLRAGGGTGELFF
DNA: TGTGCCAGCAGCTTAAGGGCGGGAGGTGGAACCGGGGAGCTGTTTTTT

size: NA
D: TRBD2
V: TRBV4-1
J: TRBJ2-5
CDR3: CASSRTSGTQETQYF
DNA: TGCGCCAGCAGCCGGACTAGCGGGACTCAAGAGACCCAGTACTTC

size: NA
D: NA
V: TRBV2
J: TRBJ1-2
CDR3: CASSVSRTAGNYGYTF
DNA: TGTGCCAGCAGTGTTTCTCGGACGGCAGGGAACTATGGCTACACCTTC

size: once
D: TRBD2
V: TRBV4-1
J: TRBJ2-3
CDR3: CASSQPSGLAGYTDTQYF
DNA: TGCGCCAGCAGCCAACCTTCGGGACTAGCGGGGTACACAGATACGCAGTATTTT

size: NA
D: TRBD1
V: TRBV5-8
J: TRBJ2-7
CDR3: CASSLTGTGGGEQYF
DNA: TGTGCCAGCAGCTTAACCGGGACAGGGGGGGGCGAGCAGTACTTC

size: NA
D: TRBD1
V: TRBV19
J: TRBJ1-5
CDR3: CASSTLQGLGHQPQHF
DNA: TGTGCCAGTAGTACCCTACAGGGGCTGGGGCATCAGCCCCAGCATTTT

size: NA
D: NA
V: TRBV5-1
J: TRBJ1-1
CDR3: CASSLGDFSTEAFF
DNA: TGCGCCAGCAGCTTGGGGGACTTCTCCACTGAAGCTTTCTTT

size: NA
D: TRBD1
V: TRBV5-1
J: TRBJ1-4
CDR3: CASSGGQGKLFF
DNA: TGCGCCAGCAGCGGAGGACAGGGGAAACTGTTTTTT

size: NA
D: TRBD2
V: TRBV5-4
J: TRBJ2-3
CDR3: CASSLLAGGSTDTQYF
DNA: TGTGCCAGCAGCCTCCTAGCGGGGGGGAGCACAGATACGCAGTATTTT

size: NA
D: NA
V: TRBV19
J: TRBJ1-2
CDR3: CASSMPRDGDVYTF
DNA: TGTGCCAGTAGTATGCCGCGGGACGGAGATGTCTACACCTTC

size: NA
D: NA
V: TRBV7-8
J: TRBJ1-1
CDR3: CASSLGVGSEAFF
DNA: TGTGCCAGCAGCTTAGGGGTCGGGTCAGAAGCTTTCTTT

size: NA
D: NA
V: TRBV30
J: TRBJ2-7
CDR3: CAWGPGIGDEQYF
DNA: TGTGCCTGGGGTCCCGGGATCGGGGACGAGCAGTACTTC

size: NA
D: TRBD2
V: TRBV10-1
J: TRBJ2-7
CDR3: CASSELAGGNYEQYF
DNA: TGCGCCAGCAGTGAGCTAGCGGGGGGCAACTACGAGCAGTACTTC

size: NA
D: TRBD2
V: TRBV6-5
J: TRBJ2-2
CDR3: CASKTGGRDTGELFF
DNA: TGTGCCAGCAAAACGGGGGGGCGTGACACCGGGGAGCTGTTTTTT

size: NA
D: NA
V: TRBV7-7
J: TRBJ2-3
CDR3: CASSAGSSTDTQYF
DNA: TGTGCCAGCAGCGCAGGTTCTAGCACAGATACGCAGTATTTT

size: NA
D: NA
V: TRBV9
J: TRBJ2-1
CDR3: CASSGDPSPYNEQFF
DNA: TGTGCCAGCAGCGGTGATCCGAGCCCCTACAATGAGCAGTTCTTC

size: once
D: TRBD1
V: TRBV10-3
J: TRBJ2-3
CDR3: CAISDGDRVDDTQYF
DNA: TGTGCCATCAGTGACGGGGACAGGGTAGATGATACGCAGTATTTT

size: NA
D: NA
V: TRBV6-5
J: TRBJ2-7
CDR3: CASSQGLAGEQYF
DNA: TGTGCCAGCAGCCAGGGACTTGCGGGCGAGCAGTACTTC

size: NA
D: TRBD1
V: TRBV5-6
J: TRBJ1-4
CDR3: CASSLSFTGGHEKLFF
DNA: TGTGCCAGCAGCTTGTCTTTTACAGGGGGGCATGAAAAACTGTTTTTT

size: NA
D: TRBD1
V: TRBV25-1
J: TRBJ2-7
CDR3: CASSDSSGTGGDEQYF
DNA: TGTGCCAGCAGTGATTCGTCCGGGACAGGGGGCGACGAGCAGTACTTC

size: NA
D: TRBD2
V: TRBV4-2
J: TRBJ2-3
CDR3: CASSQDAKRGGSPTDTQYF
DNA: TGTGCCAGCAGCCAAGATGCCAAGCGGGGAGGGTCTCCCACAGATACGCAGTATTTT

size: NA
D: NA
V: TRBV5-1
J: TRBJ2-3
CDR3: CASSLSGVGTDTQYF
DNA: TGCGCCAGCAGCTTGTCCGGGGTAGGCACAGATACGCAGTATTTT

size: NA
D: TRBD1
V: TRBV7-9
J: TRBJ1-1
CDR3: CASSRTGATEAFF
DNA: TGTGCCAGCAGTCGGACAGGGGCCACTGAAGCTTTCTTT

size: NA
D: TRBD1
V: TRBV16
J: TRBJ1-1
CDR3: CASSQYGQGNTEAFF
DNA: TGTGCCAGCAGCCAATACGGACAGGGCAACACTGAAGCTTTCTTT

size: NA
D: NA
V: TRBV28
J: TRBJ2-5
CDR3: CASSLGGTRETQYF
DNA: TGTGCCAGCAGTTTAGGAGGGACCAGGGAGACCCAGTACTTC

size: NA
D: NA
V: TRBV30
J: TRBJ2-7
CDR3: CAWSPAYEQYF
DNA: TGTGCCTGGAGTCCAGCCTACGAGCAGTACTTC

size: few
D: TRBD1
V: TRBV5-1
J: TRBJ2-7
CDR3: CASSFPGQPTYEQYF
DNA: TGCGCCAGCAGCTTCCCGGGACAGCCTACCTACGAGCAGTACTTC

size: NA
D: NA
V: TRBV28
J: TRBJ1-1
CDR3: CASSLDSMNTEAFF
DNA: TGTGCCAGCAGTTTGGACAGCATGAACACTGAAGCTTTCTTT

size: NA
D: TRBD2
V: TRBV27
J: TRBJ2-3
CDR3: CASSLPGGSGGPYF
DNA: TGTGCCAGCAGTCTACCGGGGGGTAGCGGGGGGCCGTATTTT

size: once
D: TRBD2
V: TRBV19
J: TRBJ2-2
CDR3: CASSISGRYTGELFF
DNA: TGTGCCAGTAGTATAAGCGGGAGATATACCGGGGAGCTGTTTTTT

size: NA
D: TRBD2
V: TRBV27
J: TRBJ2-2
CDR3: CASSLWRGSGELFF
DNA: TGTGCCAGCAGTTTATGGCGGGGGTCGGGGGAGCTGTTTTTT

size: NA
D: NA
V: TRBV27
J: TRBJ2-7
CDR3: CASSPRGNSYEQYF
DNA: TGTGCCAGCAGTCCGCGAGGGAACTCCTACGAGCAGTACTTC

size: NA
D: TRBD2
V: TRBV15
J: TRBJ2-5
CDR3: CATSRGSGLAGLQETQYF
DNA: TGTGCCACCAGCAGAGGCTCTGGACTAGCGGGGCTTCAAGAGACCCAGTACTTC

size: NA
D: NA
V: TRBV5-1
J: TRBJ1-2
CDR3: CASSFGTGLDGYTF
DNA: TGCGCCAGCAGCTTCGGAACAGGCCTCGATGGCTACACCTTC

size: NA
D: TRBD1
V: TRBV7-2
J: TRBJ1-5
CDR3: CASSGRQRGQGDNQPQHF
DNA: TGTGCCAGCAGCGGACGCCAGAGGGGACAGGGGGACAATCAGCCCCAGCATTTT

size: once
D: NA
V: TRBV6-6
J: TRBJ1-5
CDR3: CASSGQGVPQPQHF
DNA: TGTGCCAGCAGTGGGCAGGGTGTGCCTCAGCCCCAGCATTTT